These 27 T cell receptor beta chains were all obtained from the same sample, sequenced in a study of blood T cell repertoires in COVID-19. Here immunoSEQ multiplex PCR was the method, and the copy in TCRdb shows in-frame clones only, minus some. Counted here are about 140,000 clones, about three quarters occurring once; the ten biggest clones make up 16%. Input material: peripheral blood. These receptors were taken from a man aged 50-60 years with acute or convalescent COVID-19.

The chain combines TRBV20-1 with TRBJ1-1, with TRBD1 identical over 9 bases. Germline V gene lookup returns CDR1 DFQATT and CDR2 SNEGSKA (reference sequence). The J segment lost 4 bases and the V segment lost 3 bases, leaving 9 bases of the junction unmatched. The CDR3 totals 15 residues. The DNA for the CDR3 is TGCAGTGCTAGTACAGGGGGCTCGGGGGGCACTGAAGCTTTCTTT. Its protein is CSASTGGSGGTEAFF.

The chain is built from TRBV3-1 (or the pseudogene TRBV3-2) and TRBJ2-7; the D gene is possibly TRBD2 (5 bases). The CDR3 runs to 15 residues. The germline V and J ends were trimmed by 3 bases and 3 bases, with 15 bases remaining between them. Germline V CDR1 and CDR2: LGHDT, YNNKEL (reference sequence). This chain's CDR3 is CASSQLTGMNYEQYF. In DNA, the CDR3 is TGTGCCAGCAGCCAGTTAACCGGGATGAACTACGAGCAGTACTTC.

This clone was detected a few times. The CDR3: CASSAEGAPGQPQHF. The CDR3 DNA reads as TGTGCCAGCAGCGCCGAGGGGGCCCCAGGTCAGCCCCAGCATTTT. V gene TRBV9 combines with J gene TRBJ1-5, with 7 bases aligning to TRBD1. Germline values: CDR1 SGDLS, CDR2 YYNGEE. This CDR3 has 15 amino acids. V was clipped by 3 bases and J by 6 bases; unmatched bases: 9. Filled out from reference TRBV9 and TRBJ1-5, the complete variable domain reads DSGVTQTPKHLITATGQRVTLRCSPRSGDLSVYWYQQSLDQGLQFLIQYYNGEERAKGNILERFSAQQFPDLHSELNLSSLELGDSALYFCASSAEGAPGQPQHFGDGTRLSIL.

This chain joins TRBV11-2 and TRBJ1-5; the D is unclear. Between the trimmed V and J ends, which lost 3 bases and 4 bases, there was a span of 7 bases. CDR3 size: 13 residues. The germline V gene has CDR1 SGHAT and CDR2 FQNNGV. In nucleotides, the CDR3 is TGTGCCAGCAGCTTTCAAATTAATCAGCCCCAGCATTTT. Translated: CASSFQINQPQHF.

The V and J genes are TRBV5-1 and TRBJ2-7, with D tentatively TRBD2 (6 bases). Trimming took 5 bases from V and 2 from J, leaving 14 bases between them. Germline V gene lookup returns CDR1 SGHRS and CDR2 YFSETQ. There are 14 residues in the CDR3. The CDR3 region is CASRDTRGTYEQYF. CDR3 nucleotides: TGCGCCAGCAGGGACACCCGGGGGACCTACGAGCAGTACTTC.

The CDR3 nucleotides are TGTGCCACCAGCAGAGTAGGACAGGGGATGAATGAAAAACTGTTTTTT. Translating gives CATSRVGQGMNEKLFF. V gene TRBV15 combines with J gene TRBJ1-4; 9 positions agree with TRBD1. Germline V gene sequence: CDR1 LNHNV, CDR2 YYDKDF (reference sequence). V shed 1 base, J shed 5 bases, and the junction held 5 bases outside the gene matches. CDR3 size: 16 residues.

The genes are TRBV25-1 and TRBJ1-2; D unclear. This CDR3 region has 13 residues. Looked up from germline, CDR1 is MGHDK and CDR2 is SYGVNS. Trimming left V 5 bases short and J 3 bases short, with 10 bases between. CDR3 bases: TGTGCCAGCAGTTCGGTAGCTGACTATGGCTACACCTTC. Protein sequence: CASSSVADYGYTF.

V and J are TRBV19 and TRBJ1-6; 8 bases fit TRBD1. The junction had 5 bases not matched to a gene; V was cut back by 6 bases and J by 7 bases. The germline CDR1 and CDR2 sequences are LNHDA and SQIVND (reference sequence). The CDR3 has 14 amino acids. The CDR3 reads CASSPGTGNSPLHF. For the CDR3, the DNA is TGTGCCAGTAGCCCCGGGACAGGAAATTCACCCCTCCACTTT.

The chain combines TRBV5-1 with TRBJ2-5; D not certain. The CDR3 spans 14 residues. The germline V gene encodes CDR1 SGHRS and CDR2 YFSETQ. V lost 0 bases and J 5 bases, leaving 11 bases between the germline ends. The DNA of the CDR3 is TGCGCCAGCAGCTTGGCGAGTTCGAGGGAGACCCAGTACTTC. It encodes CASSLASSRETQYF.

CDR3 residues: CASSQTGGSGNEQFF. CDR3 in DNA: TGTGCCAGCAGCCAGACAGGGGGCAGTGGGAATGAGCAGTTCTTC. The chain links TRBV4-2 to TRBJ2-1; 10 nucleotides align to TRBD1. V dropped 3 bases and J dropped 7; count of bases not matched to a gene: 6. Germline values: CDR1 LGHNA, CDR2 YNFKEQ. CDR3 length: 15 amino acids.

The genes are TRBV6-5 and TRBJ2-2; D is uncertain. CDR1 MNHEY and CDR2 SVGAGI come from the germline V gene. The CDR3 totals 13 residues. The V end was cut by 5 bases, the J end by 4 bases, with 8 bases between. The CDR3 here is CASSTGFTGELFF. Here the CDR3 DNA reads TGTGCCAGCAGTACCGGGTTCACCGGGGAGCTGTTTTTT.

The rearrangement joins TRBV14 to TRBJ1-1; tentatively, D is TRBD1 (6 bases). Trimming took 4 bases from V and 5 from J, leaving 17 bases between them. Germline values: CDR1 SGHDN, CDR2 FVKESK. The CDR3 extends over 15 amino acids. The CDR3 loop is CASSRITGRRTEAFF. Written as DNA, the CDR3 is TGTGCCAGCAGCCGCATCACAGGGCGGAGGACTGAAGCTTTCTTT.

The chain carries TRBV2 and TRBJ2-7, with TRBD1 matching over 7 bases. The CDR3 spans 12 residues. Germline CDR1 SNHLY, CDR2 FYNNEI. Germline trimming cut 7 bases from V and 6 bases from J; bases unmatched to any gene: 6. The CDR3 spells CASKNPGGEQYF. In DNA, the CDR3 is TGTGCCAGCAAAAACCCAGGGGGCGAGCAGTACTTC.

V usage is TRBV5-1 and J usage is TRBJ2-7, with TRBD2 matching 8 bases. The junction had 6 bases not matched to a gene; V was cut back by 1 base and J by 3 bases. The germline gives CDR1 SGHRS, CDR2 YFSETQ. This CDR3 has 15 amino acids. CDR3 sequence reads: CASSLPAGEGYEQYF. The CDR3 region has the DNA TGCGCCAGCAGCTTGCCAGCGGGGGAAGGCTACGAGCAGTACTTC. Full variable domain (remainder filled in from reference TRBV5-1 and TRBJ2-7): KAGVTQTPRYLIKTRGQQVTLSCSPISGHRSVSWYQQTPGQGLQFLFEYFSETQRNKGNFPGRFSGRQFSNSRSEMNVSTLELGDSALYLCASSLPAGEGYEQYFGPGTRLTVT.

The rearrangement uses TRBV5-1 and TRBJ2-1, with TRBD2 matching over 10 bases. Germline V gene sequence: CDR1 SGHRS, CDR2 YFSETQ. This CDR3 is built from 16 residues. The V segment lost 1 base and the J segment 5 bases; nucleotides outside the gene matches: 6. In DNA, the CDR3 is TGCGCCAGCAGCTTGAGGGCTAGCGGGGGAGACAATGAGCAGTTCTTC. This codes for CASSLRASGGDNEQFF.

Only a few counts were recorded for this clone. The chain carries TRBV4-1 and TRBJ1-5, with 7 bases matching TRBD1. CDR1 and CDR2 from the germline V gene are MGHRA and YSYEKL. The CDR3 is 17 residues long. The junction had 9 bases not matched to a gene; V was cut back by 1 base and J by 3 bases. The CDR3 is CASSQVFARGINQPQHF. The CDR3 DNA is TGCGCCAGCAGCCAAGTCTTTGCCAGGGGGATCAATCAGCCCCAGCATTTT.

The rearrangement uses TRBV27 and TRBJ2-2, with 8 bases identical to TRBD2. The CDR3 runs to 16 residues. Germline CDR1 reads MNHEY; CDR2 reads SMNVEV (reference sequence). V lost 6 bases, J lost 2 bases, and 8 bases stayed unmatched. CDR3: CASSRGGLVNTGELFF. In nucleotides, the CDR3 is TGTGCCAGCAGCCGGGGGGGGCTAGTAAACACCGGGGAGCTGTTTTTT.

The chain couples TRBV5-6 to TRBJ1-5; TRBD1 matches at 7 bases. Germline V gene lookup returns CDR1 SGHDT and CDR2 YYEEEE. The V segment lost 1 base and the J segment 4 bases; nucleotides outside the gene matches: 5. CDR3 length equals 15 residues. The CDR3 protein is CASSLRQGGNQPQHF. CDR3 coding DNA: TGTGCCAGCAGCTTGAGACAGGGTGGTAATCAGCCCCAGCATTTT.

The rearrangement links TRBV4-2 to TRBJ2-5, with D hard to call. The CDR3 runs 18 residues. The V gene's germline CDR1 is LGHNA and CDR2 YNFKEQ. Trimming removed 4 bases from V and 3 bases from J, with 24 bases in between. CDR3 DNA sequence: TGTGCCAGCAGCCCCTTTATTTCTGTCCATACAGAAAAAGAGACCCAGTACTTC. This gives the protein CASSPFISVHTEKETQYF.

This chain connects TRBV19 to TRBJ1-2, with TRBD1 matching 9 bases. The CDR3 covers 15 residues. Trimming took 8 bases from V and 2 from J; bases not matched to a gene: 9. The germline CDR1 and CDR2 sequences are LNHDA and SQIVND (reference sequence). The CDR3: CASGPGTGWNYGYTF. The CDR3 region has the DNA TGTGCCAGTGGTCCCGGGACAGGGTGGAACTATGGCTACACCTTC.

The chain uses TRBV14 and TRBJ2-2, with a tentative D call TRBD2 (6 bases). Germline CDR1 reads SGHDN; CDR2 reads FVKESK. The V gene lost 2 bases and the J gene lost 7 bases, with 8 bases spanning the gap. This CDR3 is 13 amino acids long. CDR3 nucleotide sequence: TGTGCCAGCAGCCAACAGGGAGGCGGGGAGCTGTTTTTT. Translation: CASSQQGGGELFF.

The chain uses TRBV10-3 and TRBJ2-7; 9 positions agree with TRBD1. CDR3 length equals 14 residues. Trimming cost V 7 bases and J 1 base; bases outside gene matches: 5. The germline gives CDR1 ENHRY, CDR2 SYGVKD. The CDR3 sequence: CAIKRDRDSYEQYF. The CDR3 DNA follows: TGTGCCATCAAGAGGGACAGGGATTCCTACGAGCAGTACTTC.

This clone was seen more than once but under ten times. The chain uses TRBV6-5 and TRBJ1-2, with D hard to call. Trimming took off 7 bases at V and 5 bases at J, with 14 bases between the two ends. The CDR3 extends over 13 amino acids. Germline V gene lookup returns CDR1 MNHEY and CDR2 SVGAGI. Here the CDR3 DNA reads TGTGCCAGCACCTCGGGGAGCCTTTATGGCTACACCTTC. Protein product: CASTSGSLYGYTF.

V gene TRBV3-1 (or the pseudogene TRBV3-2) combines with J gene TRBJ1-4; 7 positions agree with TRBD1. The V segment lost 5 bases and the J segment 6 bases; nucleotides outside the gene matches: 6. Germline CDR1 LGHDT, CDR2 YNNKEL (reference sequence). The CDR3 loop spans 14 amino acids. The CDR3, as DNA: TGTGCCAGCAGCACCCACAGGGGCGATGAAAAACTGTTTTTT. This codes for CASSTHRGDEKLFF.

The chain is built from TRBV6-5 and TRBJ1-3; D unresolved. CDR1 and CDR2 (germline): MNHEY, SVGAGI. The CDR3 length is 13 residues. V shed 6 bases and J shed 0 bases, with 6 bases lying between them. The CDR3, as DNA: TGTGCCAGCAGCCGCGACTCTGGAAACACCATATATTTT. Protein product: CASSRDSGNTIYF.

The chain links TRBV9 to TRBJ1-6; perhaps TRBD1 as D (5 bases). Germline V CDR1 and CDR2: SGDLS, YYNGEE. V shed 0 bases and J shed 10 bases, with 11 bases lying between them. CDR3 size: 14 residues. CDR3 sequence (DNA): TGTGCCAGCAGCGTAGGGGGGGGAGGATCACCCCTCCACTTT. Residues: CASSVGGGGSPLHF.

This clone was picked up a small number of times. The rearrangement links TRBV10-3 to TRBJ2-3; D unclear. Germline V gene lookup returns CDR1 ENHRY and CDR2 SYGVKD. The V and J ends lost 4 bases and 0 bases respectively, with 8 bases between them. The CDR3 length is 14 residues. The CDR3 loop is CAISGSTSTDTQYF. The CDR3 region has the DNA TGTGCCATCAGTGGATCCACTAGCACAGATACGCAGTATTTT.